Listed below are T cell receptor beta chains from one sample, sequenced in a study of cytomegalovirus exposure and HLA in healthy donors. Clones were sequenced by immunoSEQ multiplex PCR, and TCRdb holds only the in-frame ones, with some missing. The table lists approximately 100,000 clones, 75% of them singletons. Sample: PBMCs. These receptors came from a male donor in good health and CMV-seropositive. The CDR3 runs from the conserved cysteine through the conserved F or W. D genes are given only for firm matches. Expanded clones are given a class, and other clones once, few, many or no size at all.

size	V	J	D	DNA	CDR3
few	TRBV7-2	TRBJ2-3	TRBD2	TGTGCCAGCAGCTTAGTGGCTAGCGGGGGGGCTCGGACAGATACGCAGTATTTT	CASSLVASGGARTDTQYF
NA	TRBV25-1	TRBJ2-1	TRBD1	TGTGCCAGCAGAAGGACAGGGCTAAACAATGAGCAGTTCTTC	CASRRTGLNNEQFF
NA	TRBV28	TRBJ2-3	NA	TGTGCCAGTGGTCGGGATAGCACAGATACGCAGTATTTT	CASGRDSTDTQYF
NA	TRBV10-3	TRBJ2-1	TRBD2	TGTGCCGCGGGGGCCCGAAGCGGGGGGTTGTCCTACAATGAGCAGTTCTTC	CAAGARSGGLSYNEQFF
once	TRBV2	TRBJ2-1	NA	TGTGCCAGCAGTAATGCTAGCGACCCGGTTTGGTACGATGAGCAGTTCTTC	CASSNASDPVWYDEQFF
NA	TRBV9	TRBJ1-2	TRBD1	TGTGCCAGCAGCCCTTCAATTAGGACAGGTTTTAACTATGGCTACACCTTC	CASSPSIRTGFNYGYTF
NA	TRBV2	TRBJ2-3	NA	TGTGCCAGCAGTGAAGAGGTCTTAGGGGGCACAGATACGCAGTATTTT	CASSEEVLGGTDTQYF
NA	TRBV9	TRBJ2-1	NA	TGTGCCAGCAGCACCATGGGACTCCTTCCAGGCAATGAGCAGTTCTTC	CASSTMGLLPGNEQFF
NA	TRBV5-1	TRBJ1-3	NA	TGCGCCAGCAGCTTGGGAGGGGGAAACACCATATATTTT	CASSLGGGNTIYF
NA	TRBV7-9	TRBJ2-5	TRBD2	TGTGCCAGCAGCGCGACAACGGGACTAGCCAAAGAGACCCAGTACTTC	CASSATTGLAKETQYF
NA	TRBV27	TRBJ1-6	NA	TGTGCCAGCAGTTTACGAGCGAACCCTTATGGATCACCCCTCCACTTT	CASSLRANPYGSPLHF
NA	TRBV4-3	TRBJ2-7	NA	TGCGCCAGCAGCCAAGATCTAGGGGGCTACGAGCAGTACTTC	CASSQDLGGYEQYF
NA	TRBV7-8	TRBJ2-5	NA	TGTGCCAGCAGCTTGGGGCAAACGGGCCAAGAGACCCAGTACTTC	CASSLGQTGQETQYF
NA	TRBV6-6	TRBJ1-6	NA	TGTGCCAGCAACCAACAGAAAAATTCACCCCTCCACTTT	CASNQQKNSPLHF
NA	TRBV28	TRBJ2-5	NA	TGTGCCAGCAGGACTCAAGAGACCCAGTACTTC	CASRTQETQYF
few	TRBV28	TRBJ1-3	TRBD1	TGTGCCAGCTTCTCGACAGGGGGAAACACCATATATTTT	CASFSTGGNTIYF
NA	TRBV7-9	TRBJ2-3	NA	TGTGCCAGCAGCTTAATAGAAGGGGCCCGCACAGATACGCAGTATTTT	CASSLIEGARTDTQYF
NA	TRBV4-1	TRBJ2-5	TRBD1	TGCGCCAGCAGACAACCGGGACAGGGGGCCCGGGAGACCCAGTACTTC	CASRQPGQGARETQYF
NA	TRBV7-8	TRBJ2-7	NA	TGTGCCAGCAGCTTAGCTGCCCAGGTGGCGAACGAGCAGTACTTC	CASSLAAQVANEQYF
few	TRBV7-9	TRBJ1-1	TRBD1	TGTGCCAGCAGCCAAGGGACAGGAGGCATGGGGGCTTTCTTT	CASSQGTGGMGAFF
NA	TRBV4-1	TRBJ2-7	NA	TGCGCCAGCAGCCAAGCCCGGATTTCTACTATCTCCTACGAGCAGTACTTC	CASSQARISTISYEQYF
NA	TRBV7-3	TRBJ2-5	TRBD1	TGTGCCAGCAGCTTTAAAGGGGGCGCAGAGACCCAGTACTTC	CASSFKGGAETQYF
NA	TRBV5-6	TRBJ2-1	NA	TGTGCCAGCAGCTTGGACAGACACTCCTACAATGAGCAGTTCTTC	CASSLDRHSYNEQFF
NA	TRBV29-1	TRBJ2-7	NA	TGCAGCGTGACTGGTCCCGGCGTCTACGAGCAGTACTTC	CSVTGPGVYEQYF
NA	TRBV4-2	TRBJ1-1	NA	TGTGCCAGCAGCCAAGAAGCCACAGGGCCCCGGGGCACTGAAGCTTTCTTT	CASSQEATGPRGTEAFF
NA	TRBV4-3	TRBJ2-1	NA	TGCGCCAGCAGCCTTTATTCAGGGGTTTCCTCCTACAATGAGCAGTTCTTC	CASSLYSGVSSYNEQFF
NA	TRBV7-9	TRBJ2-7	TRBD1	TGTGCCAGCAGACTCACAGGGGGCTACGAGCAGTACTTC	CASRLTGGYEQYF
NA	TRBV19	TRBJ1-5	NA	TGTGCCAGTAGTATAGCGGTTGCGGGGATTGGCAATCAGCCCCAGCATTTT	CASSIAVAGIGNQPQHF
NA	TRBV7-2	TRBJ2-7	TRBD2	TGTGCCAGCAGCTTAAACCCGGGGGAGGGCTACGAGCAGTACTTC	CASSLNPGEGYEQYF
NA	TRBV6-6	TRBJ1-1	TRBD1	TGTGCCAGCAAAGCGACAGGGATGAACACTGAAGCTTTCTTT	CASKATGMNTEAFF
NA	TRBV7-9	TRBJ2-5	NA	TGTGCCAGCAGCGCATACAGGGCTCAAGAGACCCAGTACTTC	CASSAYRAQETQYF